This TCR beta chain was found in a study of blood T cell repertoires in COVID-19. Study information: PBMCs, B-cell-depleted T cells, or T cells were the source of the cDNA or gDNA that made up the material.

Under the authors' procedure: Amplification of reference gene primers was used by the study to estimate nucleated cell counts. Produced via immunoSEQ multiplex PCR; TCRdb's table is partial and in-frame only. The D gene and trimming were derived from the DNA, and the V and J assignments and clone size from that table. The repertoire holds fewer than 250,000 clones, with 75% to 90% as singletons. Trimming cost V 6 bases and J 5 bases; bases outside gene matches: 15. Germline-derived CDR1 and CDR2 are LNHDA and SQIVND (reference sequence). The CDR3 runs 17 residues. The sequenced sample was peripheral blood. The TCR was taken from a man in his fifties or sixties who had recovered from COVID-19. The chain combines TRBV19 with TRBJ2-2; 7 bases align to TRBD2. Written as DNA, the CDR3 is TGTGCCAGTAGCAGGGAGTATATCGGGGGGATAACCGGGGAGCTGTTTTTT. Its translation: CASSREYIGGITGELFF.